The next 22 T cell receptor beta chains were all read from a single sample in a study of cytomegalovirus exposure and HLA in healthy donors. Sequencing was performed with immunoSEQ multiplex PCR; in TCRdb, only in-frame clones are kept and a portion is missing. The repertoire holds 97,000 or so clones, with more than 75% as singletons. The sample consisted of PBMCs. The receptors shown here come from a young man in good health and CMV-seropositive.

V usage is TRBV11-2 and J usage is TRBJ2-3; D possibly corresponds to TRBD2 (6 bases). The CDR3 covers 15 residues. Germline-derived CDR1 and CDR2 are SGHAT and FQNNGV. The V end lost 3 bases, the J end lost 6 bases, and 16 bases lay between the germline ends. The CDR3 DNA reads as TGTGCCAGCAGCTTTTGGGGGGAGTCTTCGGATACGCAGTATTTT. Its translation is CASSFWGESSDTQYF.

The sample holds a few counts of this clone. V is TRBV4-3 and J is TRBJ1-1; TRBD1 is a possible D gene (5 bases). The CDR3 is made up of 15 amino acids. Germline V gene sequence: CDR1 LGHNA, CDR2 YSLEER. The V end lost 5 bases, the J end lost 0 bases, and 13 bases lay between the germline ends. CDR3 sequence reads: CASSDSGHMNTEAFF. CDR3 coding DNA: TGCGCCAGCAGCGATTCAGGGCACATGAACACTGAAGCTTTCTTT.

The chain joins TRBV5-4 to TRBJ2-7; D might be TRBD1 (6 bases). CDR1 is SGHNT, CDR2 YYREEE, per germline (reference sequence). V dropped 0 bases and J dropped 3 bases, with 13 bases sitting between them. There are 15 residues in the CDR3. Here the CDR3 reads CASSLGRDISYEQYF. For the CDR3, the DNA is TGTGCCAGCAGCTTGGGCCGGGACATCAGCTACGAGCAGTACTTC.

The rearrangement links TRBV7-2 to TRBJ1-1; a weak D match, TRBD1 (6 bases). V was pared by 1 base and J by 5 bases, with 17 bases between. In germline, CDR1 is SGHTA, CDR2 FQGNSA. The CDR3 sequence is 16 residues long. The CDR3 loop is CASSLGVGAGETEAFF. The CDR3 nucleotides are TGTGCCAGCAGCTTAGGGGTGGGGGCTGGTGAGACTGAAGCTTTCTTT.

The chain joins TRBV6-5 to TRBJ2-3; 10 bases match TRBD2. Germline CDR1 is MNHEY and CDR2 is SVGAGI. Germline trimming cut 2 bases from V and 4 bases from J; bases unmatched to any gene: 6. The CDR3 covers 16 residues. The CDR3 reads CASSYLSGTSADTQYF. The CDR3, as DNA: TGTGCCAGCAGTTACCTTTCCGGGACTAGCGCAGATACGCAGTATTTT.

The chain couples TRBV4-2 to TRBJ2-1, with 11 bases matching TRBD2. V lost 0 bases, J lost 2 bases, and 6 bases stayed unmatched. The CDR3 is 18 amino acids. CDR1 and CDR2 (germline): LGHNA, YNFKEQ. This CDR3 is CASSQERKGLAAYNEQFF. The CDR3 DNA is TGTGCCAGCAGCCAAGAACGGAAGGGACTAGCGGCCTACAATGAGCAGTTCTTC.

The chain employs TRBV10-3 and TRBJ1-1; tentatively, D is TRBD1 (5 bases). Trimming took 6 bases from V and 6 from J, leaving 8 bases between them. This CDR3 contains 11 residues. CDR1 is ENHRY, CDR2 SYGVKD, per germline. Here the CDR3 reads CAIRVGPEAFF. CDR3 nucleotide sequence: TGTGCCATCAGGGTGGGGCCTGAAGCTTTCTTT.

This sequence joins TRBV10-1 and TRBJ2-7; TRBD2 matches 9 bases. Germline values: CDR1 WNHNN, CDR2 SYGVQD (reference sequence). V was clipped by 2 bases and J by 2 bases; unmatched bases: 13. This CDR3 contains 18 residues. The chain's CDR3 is CASSETAGGGTRTYEQYF. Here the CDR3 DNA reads TGCGCCAGCAGTGAGACGGCGGGAGGGGGAACGAGGACCTACGAGCAGTACTTC.

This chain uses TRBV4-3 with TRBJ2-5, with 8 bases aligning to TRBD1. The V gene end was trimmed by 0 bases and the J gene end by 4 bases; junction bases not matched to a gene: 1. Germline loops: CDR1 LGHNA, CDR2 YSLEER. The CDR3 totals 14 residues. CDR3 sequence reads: CASSQDQGAETQYF. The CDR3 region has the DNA TGCGCCAGCAGCCAAGACCAGGGGGCAGAGACCCAGTACTTC.

CDR3 region: CASSQGFRGFTYEQYF. The DNA for the CDR3 is TGCGCCAGCAGCCAAGGCTTCCGGGGGTTCACCTACGAGCAGTACTTC. The chain has TRBV4-1 and TRBJ2-7, with D possibly being TRBD2 (6 bases). Trimming took 1 base from V and 2 from J, leaving 15 bases between them. Germline V gene sequence: CDR1 MGHRA, CDR2 YSYEKL. This CDR3 contains 16 residues.

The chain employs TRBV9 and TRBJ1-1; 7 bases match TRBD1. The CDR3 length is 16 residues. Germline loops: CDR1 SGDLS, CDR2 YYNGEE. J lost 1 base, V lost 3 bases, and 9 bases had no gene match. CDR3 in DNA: TGTGCCAGCAGCGAAACTGTGACAGGGACGAACACTGAAGCTTTCTTT. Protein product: CASSETVTGTNTEAFF.

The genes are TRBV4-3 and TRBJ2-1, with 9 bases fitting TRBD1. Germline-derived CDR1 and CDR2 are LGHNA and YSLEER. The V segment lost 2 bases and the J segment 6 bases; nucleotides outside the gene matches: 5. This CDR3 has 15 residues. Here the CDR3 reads CASSQRTGDINEQFF. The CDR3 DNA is TGCGCCAGCAGCCAAAGGACAGGGGACATCAATGAGCAGTTCTTC.

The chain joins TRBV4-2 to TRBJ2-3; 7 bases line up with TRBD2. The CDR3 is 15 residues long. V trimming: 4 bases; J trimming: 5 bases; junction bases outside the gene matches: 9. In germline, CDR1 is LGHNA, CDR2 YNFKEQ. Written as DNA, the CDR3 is TGTGCCAGCAGCCCCAAGCGGGATACTGGAGATACGCAGTATTTT. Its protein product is CASSPKRDTGDTQYF.

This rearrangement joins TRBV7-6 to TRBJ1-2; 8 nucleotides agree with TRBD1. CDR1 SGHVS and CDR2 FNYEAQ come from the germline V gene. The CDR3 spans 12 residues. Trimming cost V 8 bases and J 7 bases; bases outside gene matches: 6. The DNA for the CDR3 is TGTGCCAGCGGCCAACAGGGGGTTGGCTACACCTTC. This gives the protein CASGQQGVGYTF.

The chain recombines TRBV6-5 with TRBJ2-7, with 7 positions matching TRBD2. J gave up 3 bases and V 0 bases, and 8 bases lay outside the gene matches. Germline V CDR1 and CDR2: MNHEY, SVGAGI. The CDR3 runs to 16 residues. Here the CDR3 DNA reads TGTGCCAGCAGTTACTCATGGTGGGGGGGGGTCTACGAGCAGTACTTC. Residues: CASSYSWWGGVYEQYF.

As DNA, the CDR3 is TGTGCCACCAGTGAGCGGGGGGGCCGCACAGATACGCAGTATTTT. It codes for CATSERGGRTDTQYF. The V and J genes are TRBV15 and TRBJ2-3; 10 bases agree with TRBD2. CDR1 and CDR2 from the germline V gene are LNHNV and YYDKDF (reference sequence). This CDR3 is 15 amino acids long. V was pared by 6 bases and J by 1 base, with 4 bases of the junction left unmatched.

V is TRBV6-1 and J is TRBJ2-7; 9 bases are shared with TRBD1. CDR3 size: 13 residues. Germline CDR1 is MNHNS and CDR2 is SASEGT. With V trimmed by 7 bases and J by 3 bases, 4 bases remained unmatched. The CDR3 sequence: CASTPGQGYEQYF. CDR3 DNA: TGTGCCAGCACCCCGGGACAGGGCTACGAGCAGTACTTC.

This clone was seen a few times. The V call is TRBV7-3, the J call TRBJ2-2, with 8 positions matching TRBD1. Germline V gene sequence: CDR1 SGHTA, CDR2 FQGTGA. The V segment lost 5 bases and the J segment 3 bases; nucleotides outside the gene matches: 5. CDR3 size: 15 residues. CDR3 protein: CASSPDRGDTGELFF. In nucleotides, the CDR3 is TGTGCCAGCAGCCCTGACAGGGGCGACACCGGGGAGCTGTTTTTT. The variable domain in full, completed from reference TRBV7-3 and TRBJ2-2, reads GAGVSQTPSNKVTEKGKYVELRCDPISGHTALYWYRQSLGQGPEFLIYFQGTGAADDSGLPNDRFFAVRPEGSVSTLKIQRTERGDSAVYLCASSPDRGDTGELFFGEGSRLTVL.

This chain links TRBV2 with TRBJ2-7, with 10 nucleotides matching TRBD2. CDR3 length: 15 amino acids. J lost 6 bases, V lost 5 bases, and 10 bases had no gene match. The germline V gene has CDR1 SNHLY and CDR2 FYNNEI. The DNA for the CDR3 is TGTGCCAGCAGTCCATTAGCGGGGGGTTTTTTCGAGCAGTACTTC. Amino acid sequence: CASSPLAGGFFEQYF.

In nucleotides, the CDR3 is TGTGCCAGCAGCTTAGTGGGCAGGGGAGTGCAAGCTTTCTTT. This translates into CASSLVGRGVQAFF. The chain uses TRBV7-9 and TRBJ1-1, with D perhaps TRBD1 (6 bases). V was pared by 1 base and J by 9 bases, with 15 bases between. Looked up from germline, CDR1 is SEHNR and CDR2 is FQNEAQ (reference sequence). CDR3 length equals 14 residues.

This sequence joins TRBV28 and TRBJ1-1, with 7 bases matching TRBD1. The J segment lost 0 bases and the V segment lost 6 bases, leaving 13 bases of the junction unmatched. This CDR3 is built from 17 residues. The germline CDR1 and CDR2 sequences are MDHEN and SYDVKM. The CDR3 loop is CASSFTGDWIMNTEAFF. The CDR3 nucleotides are TGTGCCAGCAGCTTCACAGGGGACTGGATCATGAACACTGAAGCTTTCTTT. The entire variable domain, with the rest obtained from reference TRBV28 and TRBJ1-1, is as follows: DVKVTQSSRYLVKRTGEKVFLECVQDMDHENMFWYRQDPGLGLRLIYFSYDVKMKEKGDIPEGYSVSREKKERFSLILESASTNQTSMYLCASSFTGDWIMNTEAFFGQGTRLTVV.

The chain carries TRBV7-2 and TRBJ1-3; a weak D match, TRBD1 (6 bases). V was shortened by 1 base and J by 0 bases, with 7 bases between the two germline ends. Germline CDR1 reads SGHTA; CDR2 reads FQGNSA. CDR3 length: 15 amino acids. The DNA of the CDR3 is TGTGCCAGCAGCTTAGAACAGGGCTCTGGAAACACCATATATTTT. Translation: CASSLEQGSGNTIYF.